This T cell receptor beta chain was documented in a study of human T cells and chemical hapten exposure. About this clonotype: The antigen is not known.

The time point here: patch test 2, 6 weeks after DPC sensitization. The treatment here: therapeutic diphenylcyclopropenone sensitization with weekly scalp DPC. The authors' total RNA extraction used unfractionated whole blood. Study results and limitations: High-frequency TCRs, those above 1 in 1000, stayed the same after DPC sensitization.

TCRdb redid the calling of the RACE reads with MiXCR, one entry per CDR3 protein. The repertoire holds over 130,000 distinct CDR3 sequences, with around 11% as singletons. Looked up from germline, CDR1 is LGHNA and CDR2 is YSLEER. The CDR3 runs 15 residues. V was trimmed by 0 bases and J by 8 bases, leaving 14 bases between them. This sequence originates from a woman between 50 and 59 years old with alopecia areata. Some clones in this sample may be carry-over from other donors' samples. The chain has TRBV4-3 and TRBJ2-1; the D gene is possibly TRBD1 (6 bases). Sequences were derived from whole blood, sampled in connection with sensitization to the hapten diphenylcyclopropenone (DPC). The CDR3 coding sequence is TGCGCCAGCAGCCAAGATTGGAACAGGGCGGATGAGCAGTTCTTC. This sequence encodes CASSQDWNRADEQFF.